Listed below are T cell receptor beta chains from one sample, sequenced in a study of blood T cell repertoires in COVID-19. Repertoires were generated with immunoSEQ multiplex PCR, while TCRdb's copy carries only in-frame clones and drops some. This sample yields 130,000 to 150,000 clones, of which roughly 88% are seen a single time; 1.5% to 2% belongs to the top ten. The sequenced sample consisted of peripheral blood. These receptors all stem from a woman aged 45-59 years with acute or convalescent COVID-19. Both conserved end residues are part of each CDR3. A D gene is named only where the DNA matches it firmly. Size is omitted from some rows. Given values are once, few, many or a class for expanded clones.

-	-	TRBV7-9	15	TRBJ2-5	CASSLLPREQETQYF	TGTGCCAGCAGCTTACTTCCCAGGGAACAAGAGACCCAGTACTTC
-	-	TRBV11-3	15	TRBJ1-1	CASSLDGGTNTEAFF	TGTGCCAGCAGCTTAGATGGAGGGACGAACACTGAAGCTTTCTTT
-	-	TRBV27	16	TRBJ1-4	CASSPRTIATNEKLFF	TGTGCCAGCAGTCCAAGGACAATTGCAACTAATGAAAAACTGTTTTTT
-	-	TRBV7-3	14	TRBJ1-2	CASSPGQSNYGYTF	TGTGCCAGCAGCCCAGGACAGTCCAACTATGGCTACACCTTC
-	TRBD2	TRBV27	20	TRBJ2-7	CASRSGTRLAGGPETYEQYF	TGTGCCAGCAGATCAGGGACCCGACTAGCGGGAGGGCCAGAGACCTACGAGCAGTACTTC
-	TRBD2	TRBV7-6	16	TRBJ2-2	CASSRAGGGGTGELFF	TGTGCCAGCAGCCGGGCGGGAGGGGGCGGCACCGGGGAGCTGTTTTTT
-	TRBD2	TRBV11-2	15	TRBJ2-2	CASSLGAGVTGELFF	TGTGCCAGCAGCTTAGGAGCGGGAGTTACCGGGGAGCTGTTTTTT
-	TRBD2	TRBV3-1/TRBV3-2	14	TRBJ2-7	CASSPSDGTKEQYF	TGTGCCAGCAGCCCATCGGACGGGACTAAAGAGCAGTACTTC
few	-	TRBV9	16	TRBJ2-5	CASSVRGGTHQETQYF	TGTGCCAGCAGCGTAAGGGGCGGGACTCATCAAGAGACCCAGTACTTC
-	-	TRBV27	11	TRBJ2-2	CASRGAGELFF	TGTGCCAGCAGAGGGGCGGGGGAGCTGTTTTTT
-	-	TRBV6-5	11	TRBJ2-5	CASSFLGTQYF	TGTGCCAGCTCGTTTCTAGGGACCCAGTACTTC
-	-	TRBV6-1	13	TRBJ1-2	CASSEAEEYGYTF	TGTGCCAGCAGTGAAGCGGAGGAATATGGCTACACCTTC
-	TRBD2	TRBV27	15	TRBJ2-7	CASSLSGRGSYEQYF	TGTGCCAGCAGTCTCAGCGGGAGAGGGTCCTACGAGCAGTACTTC
-	TRBD2	TRBV27	15	TRBJ2-1	CASSLSSGLANEQFF	TGTGCCAGCAGTTTATCATCGGGACTAGCGAATGAGCAGTTCTTC
-	-	TRBV7-9	13	TRBJ2-2	CASSLGHGGELFF	TGTGCCAGCAGCTTAGGACATGGCGGGGAGCTGTTTTTT
-	TRBD1	TRBV5-1	15	TRBJ2-2	CASSRGQGAAGELFF	TGCGCCAGCAGCCGCGGACAGGGGGCCGCCGGGGAGCTGTTTTTT
-	TRBD2	TRBV4-2	18	TRBJ2-3	CASSQDISSGGVRDTQYF	TGTGCCAGCAGCCAAGATATCTCTAGCGGGGGGGTTCGAGATACGCAGTATTTT
-	-	TRBV7-9	14	TRBJ2-3	CASSLVQGTDTQYF	TGTGCCAGCAGCTTAGTCCAGGGCACAGATACGCAGTATTTT
-	TRBD1	TRBV4-1	18	TRBJ1-4	CASGTGTGGFPTNEKLFF	TGCGCCAGCGGAACCGGGACAGGGGGCTTTCCTACTAATGAAAAACTGTTTTTT
-	TRBD1	TRBV19	15	TRBJ1-2	CASSRTGQGDYGYTF	TGTGCCAGTAGTAGAACGGGACAGGGTGACTATGGCTACACCTTC
-	-	TRBV7-8	15	TRBJ1-3	CASSSRLNSGNTIYF	TGTGCCAGCAGCTCGCGACTGAACTCTGGAAACACCATATATTTT
-	-	TRBV9	14	TRBJ1-3	CASSEQGSGNTIYF	TGTGCCAGCAGTGAACAGGGATCTGGAAACACCATATATTTT
once	TRBD1	TRBV27	14	TRBJ1-2	CASSRDRVNYGYTF	TGTGCCAGCAGCAGGGACAGGGTGAACTATGGCTACACCTTC
few	TRBD1	TRBV12-3/TRBV12-4	13	TRBJ1-1	CASSPTGQGRAFF	TGTGCCAGCAGTCCCACTGGACAGGGTAGAGCTTTCTTT
-	-	TRBV6-6	14	TRBJ1-3	CASSYTSQGNTIYF	TGTGCCAGCAGTTACACGTCTCAGGGAAACACCATATATTTT
once	TRBD2	TRBV5-1	19	TRBJ2-1	CASSLIAGLPLTPYNEQFF	TGCGCCAGCAGCTTAATAGCGGGGCTTCCATTAACCCCCTACAATGAGCAGTTCTTC
-	-	TRBV7-3	16	TRBJ1-1	CASSLGPQGIGTEAFF	TGTGCCAGCAGCTTGGGCCCACAGGGCATTGGGACTGAAGCTTTCTTT
-	TRBD1	TRBV7-9	14	TRBJ1-6	CASTPGQNNSPLHF	TGTGCCAGCACCCCGGGACAGAATAATTCACCCCTCCACTTT
-	-	TRBV6-6	11	TRBJ2-7	CASSYSGGVYF	TGTGCCAGCAGTTACTCGGGCGGGGTATACTTC
-	TRBD2	TRBV5-1	14	TRBJ2-5	CASRSGGNQETQYF	TGCGCCAGCAGGAGCGGGGGAAACCAAGAGACCCAGTACTTC
few	TRBD2	TRBV7-9	15	TRBJ2-7	CASSLEGGSPYEQYF	TGTGCCAGCAGCTTAGAGGGAGGGTCCCCCTACGAGCAGTACTTC
once	-	TRBV19	14	TRBJ1-5	CASSIFPGGQPQHF	TGTGCCAGTAGTATTTTCCCCGGGGGTCAGCCCCAGCATTTT
-	TRBD1	TRBV5-1	15	TRBJ2-4	CASSLTGVDKNIQYF	TGCGCCAGCAGCTTGACAGGGGTTGACAAAAACATTCAGTACTTC
-	-	TRBV5-1	13	TRBJ1-1	CASSPQGNTEAFF	TGCGCCAGCAGCCCGCAGGGGAACACTGAAGCTTTCTTT
once	TRBD1	TRBV19	18	TRBJ1-5	CASCRIDRGVYSNQPQHF	TGTGCCAGTTGCAGAATTGACAGGGGAGTTTATAGCAATCAGCCCCAGCATTTT
-	-	TRBV12-3/TRBV12-4	13	TRBJ2-1	CASSLVGAAEQFF	TGTGCCAGCAGTTTAGTTGGGGCGGCTGAGCAGTTCTTC
-	-	TRBV6-1	14	TRBJ1-1	CASSEPLKGAEAFF	TGTGCCAGCAGTGAACCCCTAAAGGGGGCTGAAGCTTTCTTT
-	TRBD1	TRBV5-1	16	TRBJ1-1	CASSPSRGSWYTEAFF	TGCGCCAGCTCCCCCAGCAGGGGGAGTTGGTACACTGAAGCTTTCTTT
-	TRBD1	TRBV2	14	TRBJ1-5	CASRGTVSNQPQHF	TGTGCCAGCAGGGGGACAGTTAGCAATCAGCCCCAGCATTTT
-	TRBD1	TRBV6-5	13	TRBJ1-1	CASSATGDTEAFF	TGTGCCAGCAGCGCGACAGGGGACACTGAAGCTTTCTTT
-	-	TRBV2	13	TRBJ2-7	CASSEVDSYEQYF	TGTGCCAGCAGTGAAGTCGACTCATACGAGCAGTACTTC
-	-	TRBV12-3/TRBV12-4	13	TRBJ2-1	CAIQTTPYNEQFF	TGTGCCATCCAGACTACGCCCTACAATGAGCAGTTCTTC
-	TRBD1	TRBV5-1	17	TRBJ2-5	CASSLRGQGAYQETQYF	TGCGCCAGCAGCTTGAGGGGACAGGGGGCTTACCAAGAGACCCAGTACTTC
-	-	TRBV5-1	11	TRBJ1-1	CASSRGPEAFF	TGCGCCAGCAGCAGGGGCCCTGAAGCTTTCTTT
-	-	TRBV5-4	13	TRBJ1-2	CASTPASTYGYTF	TGTGCCAGCACCCCGGCTAGCACCTATGGCTACACCTTC
-	TRBD1	TRBV4-2	16	TRBJ1-5	CASSHETRQGNQPQHF	TGTGCCAGCAGCCATGAAACGCGACAGGGGAATCAGCCCCAGCATTTT
-	TRBD1	TRBV7-3	13	TRBJ1-2	CASSLDRAGGYTF	TGTGCCAGCAGCTTGGACAGGGCAGGTGGCTACACCTTC
-	TRBD1	TRBV5-1	16	TRBJ2-2	CASSLSGQGATGELFF	TGCGCCAGCAGCTTGTCGGGACAGGGTGCCACCGGGGAGCTGTTTTTT
-	-	TRBV28	15	TRBJ2-7	CARIQRGRGDYEQYF	TGTGCCAGGATCCAAAGGGGCAGGGGAGACTACGAGCAGTACTTC
-	TRBD1	TRBV5-4	13	TRBJ2-7	CASSLTGGYEQYF	TGTGCCAGCAGCTTGACAGGGGGCTACGAGCAGTACTTC
-	TRBD1	TRBV7-2	14	TRBJ1-5	CASSPGQANQPQHF	TGTGCCAGCAGCCCCGGACAGGCTAATCAGCCCCAGCATTTT
-	-	TRBV18	14	TRBJ2-1	CASSPPGHYNEQFF	TGTGCCAGCTCACCACCGGGGCACTACAATGAGCAGTTCTTC
once	TRBD1	TRBV7-3	15	TRBJ2-2	CASSPRQGGDGELFF	TGTGCCAGCAGTCCCAGACAGGGTGGAGACGGGGAGCTGTTTTTT
-	-	TRBV3-1/TRBV3-2	14	TRBJ2-1	CASSQESSYNEQFF	TGTGCCAGCAGCCAGGAGAGCTCCTACAATGAGCAGTTCTTC
-	-	TRBV9	16	TRBJ1-5	CASSPMGGGLGQPQHF	TGTGCCAGCAGCCCTATGGGCGGGGGCCTAGGTCAGCCCCAGCATTTT